This is a list of T cell receptor beta chains from one sample in a study of neoadjuvant anti-PD-1 for oral cavity cancer. Sequencing was performed with immunoSEQ multiplex PCR; in TCRdb, only in-frame clones are kept and a portion is missing. The sample has over 30,000 clones; 85% to 90% are singletons. Sequencing used PBMCs, obtained before nivolumab (anti-PD-1) treatment. These receptor sequences come from a person between 40 and 85 years old with oral cavity squamous cell carcinoma. Both conserved end residues are part of each CDR3. A D gene is named only where the DNA matches it firmly.

len	d_gene	v_gene	j_gene	CDR3aa	CDR3nt
18	-	TRBV6-1	TRBJ2-6	CASSGDPLLNAGANVLTF	TGTGCCAGCAGTGGAGACCCACTGTTGAATGCTGGGGCCAACGTCCTGACTTTC
13	-	TRBV14	TRBJ2-7	CASSPTRVSEQYF	TGTGCCAGCAGCCCCACCCGGGTGAGCGAGCAGTACTTC
17	-	TRBV18	TRBJ1-5	CASSPSDGLFSNQPQHF	TGTGCCAGCTCTCCAAGCGACGGACTGTTTAGCAATCAGCCCCAGCATTTT
14	TRBD1	TRBV2	TRBJ1-2	CASRGGTGYDGYTF	TGTGCCAGCAGGGGGGGGACAGGGTACGATGGCTACACCTTC
15	TRBD1	TRBV9	TRBJ1-1	CASSVGRQGNTEAFF	TGTGCCAGCAGCGTAGGAAGACAGGGGAACACTGAAGCTTTCTTT
15	TRBD1	TRBV15	TRBJ2-7	CATSRGQGAIYEQYF	TGTGCCACCAGCAGAGGACAGGGCGCAATTTACGAGCAGTACTTC
14	-	TRBV7-9	TRBJ1-5	CATSGVTGNQPQHF	TGTGCCACCTCGGGGGTAACTGGCAATCAGCCCCAGCATTTT
15	-	TRBV11-3	TRBJ1-5	CASSAASDNDQPQHF	TGTGCCAGCAGTGCTGCTTCAGACAATGATCAGCCCCAGCATTTT
15	-	TRBV11-2	TRBJ2-2	CASSRDILDTGELFF	TGTGCCAGCAGCCGGGACATTTTAGACACCGGGGAGCTGTTTTTT
13	-	TRBV5-1	TRBJ1-1	CASSPSANTEAFF	TGCGCCAGCAGCCCTTCGGCGAACACTGAAGCTTTCTTT
14	-	TRBV12-5	TRBJ2-1	CASGLGAEDNEQFF	TGTGCTAGTGGTTTGGGGGCAGAAGACAATGAGCAGTTCTTC
13	TRBD1	TRBV5-4	TRBJ1-1	CASSGTVNTEAFF	TGTGCCAGCAGCGGGACAGTGAACACTGAAGCTTTCTTT
15	-	TRBV5-1	TRBJ2-5	CASQGGGQSQETQYF	TGCGCCAGCCAGGGTGGCGGACAGTCCCAAGAGACCCAGTACTTC
14	TRBD1	TRBV5-1	TRBJ1-5	CASSLEGGHQPQHF	TGCGCCAGCAGCTTGGAAGGGGGCCATCAGCCCCAGCATTTT
15	-	TRBV7-8	TRBJ2-1	CASSLWTDLDNEQFF	TGTGCCAGCAGCTTATGGACAGATCTGGACAATGAGCAGTTCTTC